This paragraph reports one T cell receptor beta chain. Its specificity is unknown. Participants had chemo-refractory metastatic non-small-cell lung cancer and were treated with focal radiation plus ipilimumab CTLA-4 blockade. The data were taken from a study of radiotherapy plus CTLA-4 blockade in lung cancer. Study summary: The study recorded objective responses in around 18% of patients and disease control in 31%.

Findings and caveats of the study: Expansion of tumor-derived TCR clones was observed in blood after radiotherapy plus ipilimumab. In blood, early T cell clone dynamics reportedly predicted response best, together with interferon-beta.

Assay: immunoSEQ multiplex PCR; the TCRdb copy retains only in-frame clones and omits some. The sample carries about 62,000 clones, 70% to 80% recorded once. The starting material was peripheral blood, obtained from a patient treated with radiotherapy plus ipilimumab. The source of this sequence is a human donor with non-small cell lung cancer who had a complete response to radiotherapy plus ipilimumab.

The CDR3 is CAISEHGRSYEQYF. The DNA for the CDR3 is TGTGCCATCAGTGAGCACGGGAGGTCCTACGAGCAGTACTTC. J is TRBJ2-7 and V is TRBV10-3; 7 nucleotides line up with TRBD2. J gave up 1 base and V 2 bases, and 2 bases lay outside the gene matches. The CDR3 is made up of 14 amino acids. Germline V gene sequence: CDR1 ENHRY, CDR2 SYGVKD.